Sequencing of this TCR beta chain was carried out in a study of T cells in Graves' hyperthyroidism and ophthalmopathy. Whole-study results and caveats: Most clonotypes that expanded in the thyroid above 0.001 also showed up in blood.

RNA transcripts served as the template for amplifying TCR beta CDR3 regions. With the HTBI primer set, the TCR CDR3 went through a first round of RT-PCR. Via MiXCR, TCRdb re-called the multiplex PCR reads, giving one row per CDR3 protein. The profile shows about 350,000 distinct CDR3 sequences, about 16% of them singletons. This clonotype was counted ten times or more. Antigen: not known. Germline loops: CDR1 DFQATT, CDR2 SNEGSKA (reference sequence). V lost 6 bases and J 0 bases, leaving 16 bases between the germline ends. The CDR3 sequence is 15 residues long. V usage is TRBV20-1 and J usage is TRBJ2-3; a weak D match, TRBD2 (6 bases). Sequencing was performed on blood. The receptor's source is a woman aged 60-75 years with Graves' ophthalmopathy. For the CDR3, the DNA is TGCAGTGCGGCGGAGGGGTCCGGGAGCACAGATACGCAGTATTTT. It encodes CSAAEGSGSTDTQYF.